This T cell receptor beta chain was sequenced in a study of T cell responses to AZD1222 COVID-19 vaccine. Study overall: Analysis merged second doses at about 4 or about 12 weeks.

Here immunoSEQ multiplex PCR was the method, and the copy in TCRdb shows in-frame clones only, minus some. The table includes roughly 130,000 clones, 90% to 95% detected once. V trimming: 4 bases; J trimming: 3 bases; junction bases outside the gene matches: 7. The V gene's germline CDR1 is SGHNT and CDR2 YYREEE (reference sequence). This CDR3 has 15 residues. General observations from the study: Among those given AZD1222, only five or six were seropositive at baseline. Donors in the cohort were predominantly white British and more often female, and clonal diversity was possibly underestimated. Recipients of two AZD1222 doses showed rising Spike-specific TCR breadth and depth.

As concerns this clone: The antigen is undetermined.

The chain employs TRBV5-4 and TRBJ2-1; 7 nucleotides align to TRBD1. The receptor comes from an adult in good health. This material consisted of peripheral blood, taken on day 0 of AZD1222 vaccination. This CDR3 is CASSRQGEGYNEQFF. CDR3 DNA: TGTGCCAGCAGCCGACAGGGTGAAGGCTACAATGAGCAGTTCTTC. The full variable domain, in which reference TRBV5-4 and TRBJ2-1 provide the parts outside the CDR3, is ETGVTQSPTHLIKTRGQQVTLRCSSQSGHNTVSWYQQALGQGPQFIFQYYREEENGRGNFPPRFSGLQFPNYSSELNVNALELDDSALYLCASSRQGEGYNEQFFGPGTRLTVL.